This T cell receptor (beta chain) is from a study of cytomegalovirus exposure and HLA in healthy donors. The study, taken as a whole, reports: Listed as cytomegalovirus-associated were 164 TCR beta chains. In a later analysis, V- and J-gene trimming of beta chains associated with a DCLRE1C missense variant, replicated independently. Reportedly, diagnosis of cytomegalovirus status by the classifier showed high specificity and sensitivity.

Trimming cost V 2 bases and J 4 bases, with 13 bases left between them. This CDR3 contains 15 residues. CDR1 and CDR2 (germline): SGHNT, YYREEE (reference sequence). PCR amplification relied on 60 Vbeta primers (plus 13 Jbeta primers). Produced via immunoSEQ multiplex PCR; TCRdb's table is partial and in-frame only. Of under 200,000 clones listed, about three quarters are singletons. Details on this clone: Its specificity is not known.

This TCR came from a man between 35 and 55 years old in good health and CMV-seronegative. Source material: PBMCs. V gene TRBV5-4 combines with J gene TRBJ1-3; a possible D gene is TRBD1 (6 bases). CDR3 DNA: TGTGCCAGCAGCTTTCACAGGGTTTTCGGAAACACCATATATTTT. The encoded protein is CASSFHRVFGNTIYF.